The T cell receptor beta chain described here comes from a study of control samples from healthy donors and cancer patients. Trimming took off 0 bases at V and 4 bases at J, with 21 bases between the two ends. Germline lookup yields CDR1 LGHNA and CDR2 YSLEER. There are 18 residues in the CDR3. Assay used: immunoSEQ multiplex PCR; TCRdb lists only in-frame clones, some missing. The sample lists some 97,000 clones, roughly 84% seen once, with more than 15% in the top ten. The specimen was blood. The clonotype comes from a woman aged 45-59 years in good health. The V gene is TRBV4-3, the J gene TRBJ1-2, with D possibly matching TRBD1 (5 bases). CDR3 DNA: TGCGCCAGCAGCCAAGACCCAACACAGGAGGGCTGGGGCTATGGCTACACCTTC. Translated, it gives CASSQDPTQEGWGYGYTF.